This TCR beta chain was observed in a study of radiation and T cells in renal cell carcinoma. Overall study: Nephrectomy followed 15 Gy stereotactic body radiation by 4 weeks. Notes on the study in general: Top tumor clonotypes rose in blood 2 weeks post-radiation, then contracted.

Trimming left V 6 bases short and J 1 base short, with 6 bases between. Germline lookup yields CDR1 LNHDA and CDR2 SQIVND (reference sequence). The CDR3 length is 12 residues. Comment on this clone: Its antigen is as yet unknown. Other DNA sequences within the sample encode an identical CDR3.

The table came from immunoSEQ multiplex PCR; TCRdb's copy has only in-frame clones and leaves some out. The sample has about 130,000 clones; over 75% are singletons. The time point: blood 2 weeks post-SBRT. Regarding treatment: 15 Gy SBRT to primary tumor, nephrectomy 4 weeks later. After SBRT, blood was collected at 2 and 4 weeks, plus baseline. The patient's renal cell carcinoma had clear cell pathology. The TCR sequence derives from a woman aged 60-70 years with renal cell carcinoma. This rearrangement joins TRBV19 to TRBJ1-1; D is unresolved. Sequences were derived from blood, sampled from a patient whose treatment included radiotherapy and nephrectomy. For the CDR3, the DNA is TGTGCCAGTAGGGGCGGGAACACTGAAGCTTTCTTT. It translates to CASRGGNTEAFF. Full variable domain (remainder filled in from reference TRBV19 and TRBJ1-1): DGGITQSPKYLFRKEGQNVTLSCEQNLNHDAMYWYRQDPGQGLRLIYYSQIVNDFQKGDIAEGYSVSREKKESFPLTVTSAQKNPTAFYLCASRGGNTEAFFGQGTRLTVV.